Below are 29 T cell receptor beta chains sequenced from a single sample in a study of follicular helper T cells after annual influenza vaccination. Regarding time point: 2014-2015 season, pre-vaccination. Sequenced by immunoSEQ multiplex PCR; TCRdb stores in-frame clones only, minus some. The sample yields about 14,000 clones, roughly 81% seen once. The input for sequencing was CXCR5- memory CD4+ T cells sorted from blood, taken on the day of influenza vaccination. These receptors all stem from an adult who received the influenza vaccine.

The V call is TRBV7-2, the J call TRBJ2-3; D may be TRBD1 (5 bases). With 3 bases removed from V and 4 bases from J, the gap between germline ends came to 11 bases. Germline CDR1 is SGHTA and CDR2 is FQGNSA. This CDR3 is built from 14 residues. The CDR3 coding sequence is TGTGCCAGCAGCTTCTCCGGCAGGGCAGATACGCAGTATTTT. This codes for CASSFSGRADTQYF.

The chain combines TRBV5-5 with TRBJ1-6; tentatively, D is TRBD1 (6 bases). The germline gives CDR1 SGHKS, CDR2 YYEKEE (reference sequence). V lost 2 bases, J lost 9 bases, and 18 bases lay in between. The CDR3 runs to 16 residues. Written as DNA, the CDR3 is TGTGCCAGCAGCTTTTTACCGCAGGGGAATCGTTCACCCCTCCACTTT. As protein: CASSFLPQGNRSPLHF.

V and J are TRBV6-5 and TRBJ1-1, with D tentatively TRBD1 (6 bases). CDR1 and CDR2 (germline): MNHEY, SVGAGI. The CDR3 spans 16 residues. Trimming took off 0 bases at V and 1 base at J, with 12 bases between the two ends. The DNA of the CDR3 is TGTGCCAGCAGTTACTCGCCCCGGACAGAGAACACTGAAGCTTTCTTT. It yields the protein CASSYSPRTENTEAFF.

This sequence joins TRBV5-1 and TRBJ1-1; D perhaps matches TRBD1 (5 bases). Germline V gene sequence: CDR1 SGHRS, CDR2 YFSETQ. The CDR3 spans 17 residues. V was trimmed by 2 bases and J by 0 bases, leaving 17 bases between them. This chain's CDR3 is CASSFIGASNMNTEAFF. As DNA, the CDR3 is TGCGCCAGCAGCTTTATAGGGGCCTCAAACATGAACACTGAAGCTTTCTTT.

The chain recombines TRBV6-6 with TRBJ2-3; 13 bases fit TRBD2. There are 13 residues in the CDR3. Losses at the gene ends were 2 bases for V and 10 bases for J; bases not matched to a gene: 0. Germline V gene sequence: CDR1 MNHNY, CDR2 SVGAGI (reference sequence). CDR3 protein: CASSYGTSGAQYF. DNA of the CDR3: TGTGCCAGCAGTTACGGGACTAGCGGGGCGCAGTATTTT.

V and J are TRBV15 and TRBJ2-5; maybe TRBD1 (5 bases). Deletions cut 0 bases from V and 2 bases from J, with 7 bases between. CDR1 is LNHNV and CDR2 is YYDKDF in the germline V gene (reference sequence). This CDR3 is 14 amino acids long. The CDR3 sequence is CATSRDQGQETQYF. CDR3 coding DNA: TGTGCCACCAGCAGAGATCAGGGTCAAGAGACCCAGTACTTC.

V gene TRBV7-9 combines with J gene TRBJ2-7; D unclear. V was cut by 7 bases and J by 5 bases, with 12 bases left in between. The CDR3 spans 12 residues. From germline, CDR1 is SEHNR and CDR2 FQNEAQ (reference sequence). Written as DNA, the CDR3 is TGTGCCAGCATTGGCTGGGCTAACGAGCAGTACTTC. Translation gives CASIGWANEQYF.

The chain employs TRBV7-8 and TRBJ1-5; D not resolved. Per germline, CDR1 SGHVS and CDR2 FQNEAQ. Trimming took 3 bases from V and 7 from J, leaving 10 bases between them. The CDR3 has 13 residues. CDR3 sequence: CASSLAREQPQHF. The CDR3 DNA reads TGTGCCAGCAGCTTGGCGCGGGAACAGCCCCAGCATTTT. The variable domain in full, with the rest retrieved from reference TRBV7-8 and TRBJ1-5, is GAGVSQSPRYKVAKRGQDVALRCDPISGHVSLFWYQQALGQGPEFLTYFQNEAQLDKSGLPSDRFFAERPEGSVSTLKIQRTQQEDSAVYLCASSLAREQPQHFGDGTRLSIL.

This chain joins TRBV28 and TRBJ1-6; D ambiguous. Looked up from germline, CDR1 is MDHEN and CDR2 is SYDVKM. The CDR3 consists of 12 residues. The V and J ends lost 4 bases and 10 bases respectively, with 8 bases between them. CDR3 protein: CASSSRWSPLHF. Here the CDR3 DNA reads TGTGCCAGCAGTTCGAGGTGGTCACCCCTCCACTTT.

The V gene is TRBV10-2, the J gene TRBJ1-1; D uncertain. The CDR3 sequence is 13 residues long. V was trimmed by 4 bases and J by 7 bases, leaving 13 bases between them. Looked up from germline, CDR1 is WSHSY and CDR2 is SAAADI. The CDR3 loop is CASSVRGMGEAFF. CDR3 coding DNA: TGCGCCAGCAGTGTGCGGGGAATGGGTGAAGCTTTCTTT.

CDR3 loop: CASNYRDGYTF. The CDR3 DNA is TGTGCCTCCAATTACAGGGATGGCTACACCTTC. The chain combines TRBV28 with TRBJ1-2, with D possibly matching TRBD1 (6 bases). Germline V lookup: CDR1 MDHEN, CDR2 SYDVKM. The V and J ends lost 11 bases and 6 bases respectively, with 13 bases between them. This CDR3 has 11 amino acids.

V is TRBV7-2 and J is TRBJ1-2; 8 nucleotides align to TRBD1. The CDR3 has 14 residues. The J segment lost 3 bases and the V segment lost 6 bases, leaving 6 bases of the junction unmatched. CDR1 SGHTA and CDR2 FQGNSA come from the germline V gene. CDR3 DNA: TGTGCCAGCAGGGGGGACAGGACAGACTATGGCTACACCTTC. It encodes CASRGDRTDYGYTF.

J is TRBJ1-5 and V is TRBV30; 9 bases agree with TRBD1. V trimming: 4 bases; J trimming: 4 bases; junction bases outside the gene matches: 5. The CDR3 sequence is 14 residues long. Germline V lookup: CDR1 GTSNPN, CDR2 SVGIG (reference sequence). The CDR3 is CAWKGQGPNQPQHF. CDR3 coding DNA: TGTGCCTGGAAGGGACAGGGCCCTAATCAGCCCCAGCATTTT.

The chain carries TRBV11-2 and TRBJ1-5, with D maybe TRBD1 (6 bases). From germline, CDR1 is SGHAT and CDR2 FQNNGV. V was shortened by 1 base and J by 7 bases, with 23 bases between the two germline ends. This CDR3 has 18 residues. The CDR3 loop reads CASSLVTRTGKFDQPQHF. CDR3 coding DNA: TGTGCCAGCAGCTTAGTGACCCGCACAGGGAAGTTTGACCAGCCCCAGCATTTT.

The rearrangement uses TRBV19 and TRBJ1-1, with D perhaps matching TRBD1 (6 bases). CDR1 is LNHDA, CDR2 SQIVND, per germline (reference sequence). V dropped 7 bases and J dropped 1 base, with 16 bases sitting between them. The CDR3 contains 15 residues. The CDR3 reads CASTRLGHRNTEAFF. The CDR3 DNA follows: TGTGCCAGTACCCGGCTGGGACATCGGAACACTGAAGCTTTCTTT.

The gene calls are TRBV2 and TRBJ1-4; no firm D call. This CDR3 spans 15 amino acids. The ends were cut back, 2 bases at V and 7 bases at J, with 14 bases in the middle. Germline V lookup: CDR1 SNHLY, CDR2 FYNNEI. The CDR3 protein is CASSERAEMGEKLFF. The CDR3 region has the DNA TGTGCCAGCAGTGAAAGGGCTGAAATGGGTGAAAAACTGTTTTTT. The full variable domain, completed using reference TRBV2 and TRBJ1-4, is EPEVTQTPSHQVTQMGQEVILRCVPISNHLYFYWYRQILGQKVEFLVSFYNNEISEKSEIFDDQFSVERPDGSNFTLKIRSTKLEDSAMYFCASSERAEMGEKLFFGSGTQLSVL.

The chain has TRBV6-5 and TRBJ1-2; 9 bases agree with TRBD1. The CDR3 length is 13 residues. Germline-derived CDR1 and CDR2 are MNHEY and SVGAGI. J gave up 8 bases and V 2 bases, and 3 bases lay outside the gene matches. CDR3 protein: CASSYAGQGGYTF. The CDR3 region has the DNA TGTGCCAGCAGTTACGCAGGACAGGGGGGCTACACCTTC.

The chain uses TRBV19 and TRBJ2-2; 9 bases align to TRBD2. Germline V lookup: CDR1 LNHDA, CDR2 SQIVND (reference sequence). The V and J ends lost 6 bases and 0 bases, in that order; junction bases with no gene match: 5. This CDR3 has 16 residues. CDR3 in DNA: TGTGCCAGTAGGGAGCGGGGGGCCACGAACACCGGGGAGCTGTTTTTT. Residues: CASRERGATNTGELFF.

CDR3 in DNA: TGCGCCAGCAGCCACCTAGGGAAGGACCTAAACACTGAAGCTTTCTTT. It encodes CASSHLGKDLNTEAFF. V gene TRBV4-1 combines with J gene TRBJ1-1, with D uncertain. Trimming shortened V by 3 bases and J by 2 bases, and 16 bases separated the two germline ends. Germline V gene lookup returns CDR1 MGHRA and CDR2 YSYEKL. The CDR3 extends over 16 amino acids.

This clone came up once. The chain couples TRBV7-2 to TRBJ1-5, with a weak D call TRBD1 (5 bases). Deletions cut 5 bases from V and 7 bases from J, with 21 bases between. CDR1 is SGHTA, CDR2 FQGNSA, per germline. The CDR3 is 16 residues long. This CDR3 reads CASSGDGGTGRQPQHF. The CDR3 DNA follows: TGTGCCAGCAGCGGAGACGGGGGTACGGGCCGACAGCCCCAGCATTTT.

The chain joins TRBV4-2 to TRBJ1-5, with D tentatively TRBD1 (6 bases). CDR1 is LGHNA, CDR2 YNFKEQ, per germline. This CDR3 contains 16 residues. V lost 0 bases, J lost 1 base, and 10 bases lay in between. The CDR3 DNA reads as TGTGCCAGCAGCCAAGAAACAGGGAAAAGCAATCAGCCCCAGCATTTT. Encoded protein: CASSQETGKSNQPQHF.

The rearrangement uses TRBV7-6 and TRBJ2-3, with TRBD2 matching over 13 bases. Unmatched junction bases numbered 1, after V lost 5 bases and J lost 5 bases. CDR3 length: 14 residues. CDR1 and CDR2 (germline): SGHVS, FNYEAQ. The CDR3 reads CASSTSGGGDTQYF. The CDR3, as DNA: TGTGCCAGCAGCACTAGCGGGGGGGGAGATACGCAGTATTTT. Variable domain in full (rest from reference TRBV7-6 and TRBJ2-3): GAGVSQSPRYKVTKRGQDVALRCDPISGHVSLYWYRQALGQGPEFLTYFNYEAQQDKSGLPNDRFSAERPEGSISTLTIQRTEQRDSAMYRCASSTSGGGDTQYFGPGTRLTVL.

This sequence joins TRBV6-1 and TRBJ2-2, with no clear D. V lost 6 bases and J lost 4, with 9 bases in between. CDR3 length: 13 residues. Germline V gene data show CDR1 as MNHNS and CDR2 as SASEGT. Written as DNA, the CDR3 is TGTGCCAGCAGCCCCGTTGCCACCGGGGAGCTGTTTTTT. Encoded protein: CASSPVATGELFF.

The genes are TRBV7-8 and TRBJ1-4, with D hard to call. Trimming removed 5 bases from V and 5 bases from J, with 6 bases in between. The CDR3 consists of 12 residues. The germline CDR1 and CDR2 sequences are SGHVS and FQNEAQ. The CDR3 nucleotides are TGTGCCAGCAGCCTAAACAATGAAAAACTGTTTTTT. It is translated as CASSLNNEKLFF.

The chain has TRBV30 and TRBJ1-6; possible D gene TRBD1, 6 bases. This CDR3 spans 15 amino acids. Germline values: CDR1 GTSNPN, CDR2 SVGIG (reference sequence). Trimming shortened V by 3 bases and J by 7 bases, and 16 bases separated the two germline ends. The CDR3 is CAWRAGGGGNSPLHF. CDR3 DNA: TGTGCCTGGAGAGCGGGGGGCGGGGGGAATTCACCCCTCCACTTT.

The chain couples TRBV7-2 to TRBJ2-2, with D uncertain. Germline loops: CDR1 SGHTA, CDR2 FQGNSA. The CDR3 sequence is 17 residues long. Trimming took 5 bases from V and 5 from J, leaving 21 bases between them. In DNA, the CDR3 is TGTGCCAGCAGCCCCGGGTTGGAGCGCGGTAGGACCGGGGAGCTGTTTTTT. Translation: CASSPGLERGRTGELFF.

The chain joins TRBV23-1 to TRBJ2-3; 10 positions match TRBD2. TRBV23-1 is an ORF, with its function uncertain. The CDR3 runs 17 residues. Trimming took 0 bases from V and 1 from J; bases not matched to a gene: 4. The CDR3 coding sequence is TGCGCCAGCAGTCAATCGGCGCTAGCGGGGGGCACAGATACGCAGTATTTT. Translation gives CASSQSALAGGTDTQYF.

This clone is a singleton in its sample. The chain recombines TRBV7-2 with TRBJ2-3; 12 bases are shared with TRBD2. The V gene end was trimmed by 5 bases and the J gene end by 2 bases; junction bases not matched to a gene: 5. From germline, CDR1 is SGHTA and CDR2 FQGNSA. The length of the CDR3 is 16 residues. CDR3 sequence: CASSRTSGAYTDTQYF. In DNA, the CDR3 is TGTGCCAGCAGCAGGACTAGCGGGGCCTACACAGATACGCAGTATTTT.

The chain links TRBV20-1 to TRBJ1-1, with D possibly matching TRBD1 (6 bases). CDR3 length equals 11 residues. V was shortened by 5 bases and J by 4 bases, with 8 bases between the two germline ends. Germline values: CDR1 DFQATT, CDR2 SNEGSKA (reference sequence). The CDR3 region has the DNA TGCAGTGCTTCAGGGGCCACTGAAGCTTTCTTT. This sequence encodes CSASGATEAFF.